The 7 T cell receptor beta chains given below trace back to one sample, sequenced in a study of technical replicates of blood from a handful of donors. The assay was immunoSEQ multiplex PCR, and TCRdb's table has in-frame clones only and misses some. Among over 60,000 clones listed, about 92% were seen once. The sequencing input was T cells isolated from PBMCs. The source is a human donor in good health.

The CDR3 coding sequence is TGTGCCAGTAGGGACAGGGTAGGGGAGCAGTTCTTC. Protein: CASRDRVGEQFF. The chain links TRBV19 to TRBJ2-1, with 8 bases aligning to TRBD1. Germline V CDR1 and CDR2: LNHDA, SQIVND (reference sequence). The CDR3 spans 12 residues. The junction had 5 bases not matched to a gene; V was cut back by 6 bases and J by 10 bases.

This chain joins TRBV10-2 and TRBJ1-3, with D possibly matching TRBD1 (6 bases). V lost 4 bases and J 0 bases, leaving 16 bases between the germline ends. CDR3 length: 17 residues. From germline, CDR1 is WSHSY and CDR2 SAAADI. The CDR3 is CASSVNRDGFSGNTIYF. The CDR3 coding sequence is TGCGCCAGCAGTGTAAACAGGGACGGATTCTCTGGAAACACCATATATTTT.

This chain links TRBV4-1 with TRBJ2-3; 15 bases are shared with TRBD2. V lost 4 bases to trimming and J lost 0 bases; unmatched junction nucleotides: 11. This CDR3 contains 20 residues. Germline values: CDR1 MGHRA, CDR2 YSYEKL. CDR3 protein: CASSLTGLAGGLSSTDTQYF. As DNA, the CDR3 is TGCGCCAGCAGCCTAACGGGACTAGCGGGAGGACTCTCTAGCACAGATACGCAGTATTTT.

The genes are TRBV20-1 and TRBJ1-1; D gene uncertain. CDR1 DFQATT and CDR2 SNEGSKA come from the germline V gene (reference sequence). The CDR3 has 11 amino acids. Trimming left V 0 bases short and J 13 bases short, with 12 bases between. Here the CDR3 reads CSARDETTVFF. The CDR3 DNA reads as TGCAGTGCTAGAGATGAGACAACGGTTTTCTTT.

The chain is built from TRBV7-9 and TRBJ1-1, with TRBD1 as a possible D gene (6 bases). V lost 3 bases and J lost 0, with 11 bases in between. The CDR3 is made up of 15 amino acids. Germline CDR1 reads SEHNR; CDR2 reads FQNEAQ (reference sequence). The DNA of the CDR3 is TGTGCCAGCAGCTTCGGACAGTCCCTGAACACTGAAGCTTTCTTT. Translated, it gives CASSFGQSLNTEAFF.

The CDR3 DNA reads as TGTGCCAGTAGTGATAGAGTTGAGACCCAGTACTTC. This encodes CASSDRVETQYF. V and J are TRBV19 and TRBJ2-5; D uncertain. V gave up 5 bases and J gave up 5 bases, with 9 bases separating them. The length of the CDR3 is 12 residues. Germline CDR1 LNHDA, CDR2 SQIVND (reference sequence). Full variable domain (outside the CDR3, taken from reference TRBV19 and TRBJ2-5): DGGITQSPKYLFRKEGQNVTLSCEQNLNHDAMYWYRQDPGQGLRLIYYSQIVNDFQKGDIAEGYSVSREKKESFPLTVTSAQKNPTAFYLCASSDRVETQYFGPGTRLLVL.

The chain recombines TRBV19 with TRBJ1-2, with D perhaps TRBD1 (5 bases). V was cut by 7 bases and J by 3 bases, with 9 bases left in between. This CDR3 comprises 12 residues. Germline CDR1 LNHDA, CDR2 SQIVND (reference sequence). For the CDR3, the DNA is TGTGCCAGTATAACGGGGGACTATGGCTACACCTTC. It yields the protein CASITGDYGYTF.